Sequencing of this T cell receptor beta chain was carried out in a study of blood T cell repertoires in COVID-19. Background on the study: Specimens from acute and convalescent COVID-19 originated in the United States, Italy and Spain. The analysed material was cDNA or gDNA that came from T cells, B-cell-depleted T cells, or PBMCs.

The repertoire was sequenced with immunoSEQ multiplex PCR; TCRdb's copy has only in-frame clones and lacks some. The sample has over 150,000 clones; around 74% are singletons. Sequencing was carried out using peripheral blood. The sequence was collected from a man in his 70s with acute or convalescent COVID-19.

DNA for the CDR3: TGTGCCAGCAGGGAAAGTCCCGGGACAGGGGGCTACGAGCAGTACTTC. Its translation: CASRESPGTGGYEQYF. This chain connects TRBV6-1 to TRBJ2-7; TRBD1 matches at 11 bases. This CDR3 is built from 16 residues. Trimming took 6 bases from V and 3 from J; bases not matched to a gene: 10. Germline CDR1 and CDR2: MNHNS and SASEGT.